The source of this TCR beta chain is a study of beta chain features in type 1 diabetes (dated by TCRdb to the late 2010s). Broadly, across the study: No differences in mean age, gender distribution, total cell number or subset yield were found between patients and healthy donors. A total of roughly 100 million sorted cells were examined across all samples, and a strong correlation was observed between cell number per subset and RNA yield. In the study, recently diagnosed type 1 diabetes patients and matched healthy donors were compared on the TCRB repertoires of their sorted circulating CD4+ T cell subsets. Naive and central memory subsets were obtained from all 30 or so donors, but regulatory and stem cell-like memory subsets were isolated from only 8 patients and 8 healthy donors.

Each donor gave one peripheral blood draw, averaging roughly 100 mL, which was collected into heparinised tubes. Naive, central memory, regulatory and stem cell-like memory CD4+ T cells were sorted on a BD FACSAria II using a panel including CD45RO, CCR7, CD25, CD127, CD95 and CD27. Purity was above 95% for every sorted population. PBMCs were isolated right away by Lymphoprep density gradient centrifugation and were stained directly, without culture. So that batch effects would be minimized, each experiment stained and sorted samples in pairs, pairing one healthy donor with one patient. CDR1 and CDR2 were assigned from the germline V gene as SGHTA and FQGNSA. V is trimmed back by 2 bases and J by 2 bases, and the junction contains 14 bases that no gene match accounts for. Measured from the cysteine to the phenylalanine, the CDR3 is 19 residues long. The kept DNA is CDR3 alone, 57 bases in frame from the first base.

The investigation overall reported the following: Because small numbers of individuals were included in the HLA sub-analyses, any influence of HLA type on TCRB rearrangement was left unresolved. A moderate but significant shortening of TCRB CDR3 length was observed in type 1 diabetes patients in all four CD4+ subsets. Naive, central memory and regulatory TCRB repertoires appeared to be more similar among patients than among healthy donors. Because cDNA rather than genomic DNA was sequenced, highly expressing activated cells could have been over-represented, although no difference in activation and CD3 levels was found between groups. PCR might favor shorter templates, but patient and control samples were amplified and corrected together, so any skew would affect both groups equally. At VDJ recombination sites, type 1 diabetes patients had fewer insertions and more deleted nucleotides, which implies abnormalities in thymic rearrangement.

All of the isolated RNA was reverse transcribed with the High Capacity cDNA Reverse Transcription Kit, so expressed TCRB transcripts were sequenced. Deep immunoSEQ sequencing was performed on naive, central memory and regulatory T cell samples, with an average of around 3.5 million total reads per sample. Sorted cells were lysed in RLT buffer, and RNA was extracted using DNase-treated RNeasy Micro or Mini kits according to cell number. To prevent cross-contamination, each cell subset was processed individually, whereas patient and healthy donor samples were processed jointly. The immunoSEQ multiplex PCR was used to amplify TCRB sequences from cDNA, yielding 87-bp fragments that span the CDR3 region. The amplicons were sequenced using the Illumina HiSeq platform. The source study handled its data this way. PCR bias was corrected computationally using synthetic template baselines, and reads within Hamming distance 2 were collapsed, with unmergeable singletons discarded. Reads were aligned to IMGT to assign V, D and J genes, CDR3 length, and insertions or deletions at six rearrangement sites. Within each subset, clonotype counts were normalized to sorted cell number, and only after that were true diversity and Gini coefficients computed with the tcR R package. The overlap coefficient, calculated on TCRB nucleotide sequences, was used to quantify repertoire sharing. TCRdb stores this immuneACCESS table with in-frame sequences only. Part of the clones is absent; in the studies checked, under half of the shortfall reflects unresolved V genes, and no reason is known for the rest. V and J calls and clone size are as listed in that table; D and trimming were resolved from the DNA. The sample table records 150,000 or so clones; 40% to 55% of these occur just once. Around 0.42% of the sample rests with the top ten.

The table lists this clone with a few counts. It has no known antigen specificity. Base-call qualities are not available, and no considerably larger clone is one nucleotide away. Sequencing input: Tregs from blood. Interpreted using the paper, the cell subset or site label stands for: regulatory CD4+ T cells. Rearrangement joined TRBV7-2 to TRBJ2-7; TRBD1 lines up with 11 middle nucleotides. The receptor's source is a man in his late teens or twenties in good health. The DNA is as follows: TGTGCCAGCAGCTTAAGGCAGGCATTGTGGGGACAGGGGGCCTACGAGCAGTACTTC. This encodes CASSLRQALWGQGAYEQYF.